This is a list of T cell receptor beta chains from one sample in a study of blood T cell repertoires in COVID-19. Here immunoSEQ multiplex PCR was the method, and the copy in TCRdb shows in-frame clones only, minus some. The sample lists 250,000 to 350,000 clones, 65% to 85% occurring once. The sample was peripheral blood. These receptors were obtained from a human donor with COVID-19, enrolled during active disease. The donor label of this sample is uncertain. Each CDR3 is given with its conserved first and last residue. A D gene is named only where the DNA matches it firmly. Part of the rows lack a size; the others show once, few, many or a class for expanded clones.

clone size	D gene	J gene	V gene	CDR3 length	CDR3 DNA	CDR3 protein
NA	NA	TRBJ1-3	TRBV28	17	TGTGCCAGCAGTTTATGGGGCTCCGGGGGGGGATTTAACACCATATATTTT	CASSLWGSGGGFNTIYF
NA	TRBD1	TRBJ1-5	TRBV28	15	TGTGCCAGCAGTATCTCGGACAGGCAGGACCAGCCCCAGCATTTT	CASSISDRQDQPQHF
NA	TRBD1	TRBJ1-2	TRBV10-3	15	TGTGCCATCAGTGATAGGACAGGGACGGCCGATGGCTACACCTTC	CAISDRTGTADGYTF
NA	TRBD1	TRBJ1-2	TRBV19	15	TGTGCCAGTAGTACGAGGACAGGGTGGGAGAATGGCTACACCTTC	CASSTRTGWENGYTF
NA	TRBD1	TRBJ2-3	TRBV2	17	TGTGCCAGCAGCGGGGGGACAGGGGGCTCTGTCGCAGATACGCAGTATTTT	CASSGGTGGSVADTQYF
NA	NA	TRBJ2-5	TRBV28	14	TGTGCCAGCAGTCCCAGGACAGTACAAGAGACCCAGTACTTC	CASSPRTVQETQYF
NA	TRBD1	TRBJ1-6	TRBV25-1	14	TGTGCCAGCAGTGCCCAGGGGGCGGATTCACCCCTCCACTTT	CASSAQGADSPLHF
NA	NA	TRBJ1-1	TRBV20-1	11	TGCAGTGCCCAACTTAACACTGAAGCTTTCTTT	CSAQLNTEAFF
once	NA	TRBJ1-2	TRBV7-2	13	TGTGCCAGCAGCTTAAACACGAACTATGGCTACACCTTC	CASSLNTNYGYTF
NA	TRBD1	TRBJ2-7	TRBV6-5	13	TGTGCCAGCAGTAGGACAGGTCTCTACGAGCAGTACTTC	CASSRTGLYEQYF
few	TRBD2	TRBJ2-2	TRBV10-3	15	TGTGCCGCCGCGGAGCGGGAGTTGTTGACCGGGGAGCTGTTTTTT	CAAAERELLTGELFF
NA	NA	TRBJ1-6	TRBV19	14	TGTGCCAGTCAAGACGGGACTTATAATTCACCCCTCCACTTT	CASQDGTYNSPLHF
NA	TRBD2	TRBJ2-3	TRBV12-3/TRBV12-4	13	TGTGCCAGCAGTTTGCGGGAGGGAGATACGCAGTATTTT	CASSLREGDTQYF
NA	TRBD2	TRBJ2-1	TRBV28	15	TGTGCCAGCAGTTCACCAGCGGGAGGGGTCAATGAGCAGTTCTTC	CASSSPAGGVNEQFF
NA	NA	TRBJ1-1	TRBV6-1	14	TGTGCCAGCAGTGAAGCCTGGGCGTGGACTGAAGCTTTCTTT	CASSEAWAWTEAFF
NA	TRBD1	TRBJ1-5	TRBV2	15	TGTGCCAGCAGTGGGACAGGGACGAGCAATCAGCCCCAGCATTTT	CASSGTGTSNQPQHF
NA	TRBD2	TRBJ2-7	TRBV30	14	TGTGCCTGGAGTGACCTACTAGCGGGAGGAGAGCAGTACTTC	CAWSDLLAGGEQYF
NA	NA	TRBJ2-2	TRBV7-2	16	TGTGCCAGCACGCCCCCTATTCGGCCGAGGACCGGGGAGCTGTTTTTT	CASTPPIRPRTGELFF
NA	TRBD1	TRBJ1-5	TRBV19	14	TGTGCCAGTAGGGTAGGGGGCGGCAATCAGCCCCAGCATTTT	CASRVGGGNQPQHF
NA	NA	TRBJ1-4	TRBV5-1	16	TGCGCCAGCAGCTTGGCCCCGGGGGGGGCAGATGAAAAACTGTTTTTT	CASSLAPGGADEKLFF
NA	NA	TRBJ2-1	TRBV5-4	15	TGTGCCAGCAGCTCTAATAGCGGAGCTGACAATGAGCAGTTCTTC	CASSSNSGADNEQFF
NA	NA	TRBJ1-6	TRBV5-3	18	TGTGCCAGAAGCTTGGTCCCGGGACAAAGCTCCTATAATTCACCCCTCCACTTT	CARSLVPGQSSYNSPLHF
NA	TRBD1	TRBJ2-2	TRBV3-1/TRBV3-2	14	TGTGCCAGCAGCCGCGGACAGGGGGCCGGGGAGCTGTTTTTT	CASSRGQGAGELFF
NA	TRBD1	TRBJ1-2	TRBV28	15	TGTGCCAGCACTCCGGCGGGGGACAGGGTTTCGGGCTACACCTTC	CASTPAGDRVSGYTF
once	TRBD1	TRBJ1-2	TRBV28	16	TGTGCCAGCAGGAATCCTTCAGGGGGAGCCGGCTATGGCTACACCTTC	CASRNPSGGAGYGYTF
NA	NA	TRBJ2-4	TRBV7-2	14	TGTGCCAGCAGCTCCCGGGGAGGGGGTAACATTCAGTACTTC	CASSSRGGGNIQYF
NA	TRBD2	TRBJ2-3	TRBV19	17	TGTGCCAGTAGCAAAACCAAGGAAGCGGGAGTGAGAGATACGCAGTATTTT	CASSKTKEAGVRDTQYF